This TCR beta chain was captured in a study of blood T cells in healthy people across ages. CDR1 SGHRS and CDR2 YFSETQ come from the germline V gene. The CDR3 extends over 16 amino acids. The V segment lost 7 bases and the J segment 6 bases; nucleotides outside the gene matches: 17. A second PCR of about 6 to 12 cycles used a sample-barcoded 5' primer and a J-beta primer mix. TCRdb fed the 5' RACE reads into MiXCR, producing one record per CDR3 protein. The sample consists of approximately 1.5 million distinct CDR3 sequences, roughly a third of them appearing once. The study isolated at least 6.5 million PBMCs from each sample.

The genes are TRBV5-1 and TRBJ2-3, with TRBD2 matching over 7 bases. The material sequenced was blood. The clonotype comes from a woman under 40 in good health. In DNA form, the CDR3 reads TGCGCCAGCTCCCCGGGGGAGGGCCTGTTTGATGATACGCAGTATTTT. Its translation: CASSPGEGLFDDTQYF.